Shown below are 23 T cell receptor beta chains from a single sample sequenced in a study of cytomegalovirus exposure and HLA in healthy donors. The PCR used 60 Vbeta and 13 Jbeta primers. Some clones are missing from TCRdb's copy, which holds only in-frame ones; the method was immunoSEQ multiplex PCR. Of about 180,000 clones listed, around 80% are singletons. Sample: PBMCs. These receptors originate from a girl between 10 and 17 years old in good health and CMV-seropositive.

The chain carries TRBV11-2 and TRBJ2-1; TRBD1 matches at 7 bases. The CDR3 spans 16 residues. Germline-derived CDR1 and CDR2 are SGHAT and FQNNGV. Losses at the gene ends were 3 bases for V and 7 bases for J; bases not matched to a gene: 12. The CDR3 region is CASSLRTGPLVNEQFF. CDR3 coding DNA: TGTGCCAGCAGCTTGAGGACAGGACCCCTAGTGAATGAGCAGTTCTTC.

V is TRBV7-2 and J is TRBJ1-6, with D possibly being TRBD1 (6 bases). Trimming removed 6 bases from V and 7 bases from J, with 16 bases in between. The CDR3 extends over 15 amino acids. The germline V gene has CDR1 SGHTA and CDR2 FQGNSA. The CDR3 loop reads CASRQTQGSNSPLHF. CDR3 sequence (DNA): TGTGCCAGCAGGCAAACCCAGGGGAGCAATTCACCCCTCCACTTT.

This sequence joins TRBV10-3 and TRBJ1-1; TRBD1 matches at 7 bases. Germline V gene data show CDR1 as ENHRY and CDR2 as SYGVKD. J lost 0 bases, V lost 6 bases, and 1 base had no gene match. The CDR3 loop spans 13 amino acids. CDR3 residues: CAIRGQLNTEAFF. The CDR3 nucleotides are TGTGCCATCAGGGGACAGCTGAACACTGAAGCTTTCTTT.

The rearrangement joins TRBV30 to TRBJ1-1; 10 nucleotides line up with TRBD1. Trimming took 4 bases from V and 2 from J; bases not matched to a gene: 7. The CDR3 runs to 15 residues. Germline V gene lookup returns CDR1 GTSNPN and CDR2 SVGIG (reference sequence). CDR3 amino acids: CAWISGDRGNTEAFF. CDR3 DNA sequence: TGTGCCTGGATCTCGGGGGACAGGGGAAACACTGAAGCTTTCTTT.

This chain links TRBV5-6 with TRBJ2-3, with 11 bases fitting TRBD2. CDR3 length: 15 residues. The ends lost 5 bases at V and 4 bases at J; junction bases unmatched: 6. Germline V gene lookup returns CDR1 SGHDT and CDR2 YYEEEE. CDR3 residues: CASRRSGRAPDTQYF. CDR3 DNA: TGTGCCAGCAGACGTAGCGGGAGGGCCCCAGATACGCAGTATTTT.

The rearrangement uses TRBV18 and TRBJ1-1, with D possibly being TRBD1 (6 bases). The CDR3 is 20 amino acids. Per germline, CDR1 KGHSH and CDR2 LQKENI. The germline V and J ends were trimmed by 2 bases and 1 base, with 26 bases remaining between them. The CDR3 reads CASSPITQRGNQDRNTEAFF. The DNA for the CDR3 is TGTGCCAGCTCACCAATTACGCAAAGGGGCAATCAGGACAGGAACACTGAAGCTTTCTTT.

The chain uses TRBV5-1 and TRBJ2-5, with 7 positions matching TRBD2. CDR1 is SGHRS, CDR2 YFSETQ, per germline. The CDR3 length is 14 residues. The ends lost 0 bases at V and 2 bases at J; junction bases unmatched: 1. DNA for the CDR3: TGCGCCAGCAGCTTGGAGGGAGGGCAAGAGACCCAGTACTTC. As protein: CASSLEGGQETQYF.

This clone was seen a handful of times. The chain links TRBV5-1 to TRBJ2-1; 9 bases map to TRBD2. V lost 3 bases and J lost 5; bases outside the gene matches: 15. Germline lookup yields CDR1 SGHRS and CDR2 YFSETQ. The CDR3 is 18 amino acids. The DNA of the CDR3 is TGCGCCAGCAGCTGGCCCGAACCGGGACTAGCTATTCACAATGAGCAGTTCTTC. Encoded protein: CASSWPEPGLAIHNEQFF.

The CDR3 DNA follows: TGTGCCAGCAGCTTAGTTTTTTTTGTGACTAGCAGGAGCGGGGAGCTGTTTTTT. Its protein is CASSLVFFVTSRSGELFF. The chain couples TRBV7-6 to TRBJ2-2; TRBD2 agrees at 7 bases. CDR3 length: 18 residues. V lost 1 base and J lost 7; bases outside the gene matches: 15. Germline CDR1 is SGHVS and CDR2 is FNYEAQ.

J is TRBJ2-3 and V is TRBV18, with a weak D call TRBD1 (5 bases). From germline, CDR1 is KGHSH and CDR2 LQKENI. V was trimmed by 4 bases and J by 6 bases, leaving 14 bases between them. The CDR3 covers 14 residues. CDR3 in amino acids: CASSLRGPSDTQYF. DNA for the CDR3: TGTGCCAGCTCACTTAGGGGTCCGTCGGATACGCAGTATTTT.

The chain has TRBV29-1 and TRBJ2-7; TRBD2 aligns across 7 bases. After removal of 5 bases from V and 7 bases from J, the junction contained 8 bases not matched to a gene. CDR3 length: 12 amino acids. CDR1 and CDR2 from the germline V gene are SQVTM and ANQGSEA. The CDR3 is CSVLAGDGEQYF. The CDR3 region has the DNA TGCAGCGTTCTGGCGGGAGATGGTGAGCAGTACTTC.

The chain recombines TRBV27 with TRBJ2-7; 11 nucleotides align to TRBD2. Germline assignment: CDR1 MNHEY and CDR2 SMNVEV (reference sequence). The length of the CDR3 is 14 residues. The V segment lost 4 bases and the J segment 4 bases; nucleotides outside the gene matches: 3. Here the CDR3 DNA reads TGTGCCAGCAGTTCGGCTAGCGGGAGGTACGAGCAGTACTTC. Amino acid sequence: CASSSASGRYEQYF.

The rearrangement joins TRBV19 to TRBJ1-1; D is ambiguous. The CDR3 runs 13 residues. The V gene's germline CDR1 is LNHDA and CDR2 SQIVND (reference sequence). V shed 2 bases and J shed 7 bases, with 11 bases lying between them. CDR3 DNA: TGTGCCAGTAGTATATCTCTAGACGTTGAAGCTTTCTTT. Protein product: CASSISLDVEAFF.

The chain couples TRBV5-1 to TRBJ2-3; 8 nucleotides line up with TRBD2. V shed 4 bases, J shed 1 base, and the junction held 11 bases outside the gene matches. Per germline, CDR1 SGHRS and CDR2 YFSETQ. The CDR3 length is 17 residues. CDR3 sequence (DNA): TGCGCCAGCAGCCCGGGGACTAGAACGGGAGGCACAGATACGCAGTATTTT. As protein: CASSPGTRTGGTDTQYF. The full variable domain, with the rest looked up from reference TRBV5-1 and TRBJ2-3, is KAGVTQTPRYLIKTRGQQVTLSCSPISGHRSVSWYQQTPGQGLQFLFEYFSETQRNKGNFPGRFSGRQFSNSRSEMNVSTLELGDSALYLCASSPGTRTGGTDTQYFGPGTRLTVL.

The CDR3, as DNA: TGCGCCAGCAGCTTGGGGGGGGACTTCCACGAGCAGTACTTC. Amino acid sequence: CASSLGGDFHEQYF. The J gene is TRBJ2-7, the V gene TRBV5-1; the D gene is possibly TRBD2 (6 bases). Germline V CDR1 and CDR2: SGHRS, YFSETQ. This CDR3 region has 14 residues. Trimming cost V 0 bases and J 5 bases, with 12 bases left between them.

This clone was counted between two and nine times. The V call is TRBV7-8, the J call TRBJ2-7; 7 bases are shared with TRBD1. Germline CDR1 reads SGHVS; CDR2 reads FQNEAQ. V shed 6 bases and J 1 base; nucleotides not matched to a gene: 6. The CDR3 has 14 amino acids. As DNA, the CDR3 is TGTGCCAGCAGGCCGCGACAGGGATCCTACGAGCAGTACTTC. It specifies CASRPRQGSYEQYF.

The chain uses TRBV7-9 and TRBJ2-7, with 11 bases aligning to TRBD1. This CDR3 contains 16 residues. Germline loops: CDR1 SEHNR, CDR2 FQNEAQ (reference sequence). Unmatched junction bases numbered 4, after V lost 0 bases and J lost 3 bases. The CDR3 DNA is TGTGCCAGCAGCTTAGCCTCGGGACAGGGGGGCTACGAGCAGTACTTC. Translation gives CASSLASGQGGYEQYF. Full variable domain (missing parts from reference TRBV7-9 and TRBJ2-7): DTGVSQNPRHKITKRGQNVTFRCDPISEHNRLYWYRQTLGQGPEFLTYFQNEAQLEKSRLLSDRFSAERPKGSFSTLEIQRTEQGDSAMYLCASSLASGQGGYEQYFGPGTRLTVT.

The V and J genes are TRBV7-2 and TRBJ1-4; D remains ambiguous. In germline, CDR1 is SGHTA, CDR2 FQGNSA. Trimming removed 2 bases at V and 4 bases at J, with 5 bases between. The CDR3 covers 13 residues. CDR3 region: CASSLSGNEKLFF. CDR3 nucleotide sequence: TGTGCCAGCAGCTTATCGGGTAATGAAAAACTGTTTTTT.

This clone was found a few times. The same CDR3 is also encoded by other DNA sequences in this sample. This chain joins TRBV10-1 and TRBJ2-5; no reliable D call. Trimming stripped 3 bases from V and 5 bases from J, with 4 bases between. Germline V gene data show CDR1 as WNHNN and CDR2 as SYGVQD (reference sequence). This CDR3 comprises 11 residues. The CDR3 protein is CASSDLETQYF. CDR3 sequence (DNA): TGCGCCAGCAGTGACTTGGAGACCCAGTACTTC.

V gene TRBV18 combines with J gene TRBJ2-5, with D possibly TRBD1 on 5 matching bases. Per the germline V gene, CDR1 is KGHSH and CDR2 is LQKENI. V lost 0 bases and J lost 5, with 10 bases in between. CDR3 size: 14 residues. CDR3: CASSPPAGRETQYF. The CDR3, as DNA: TGTGCCAGCTCACCACCGGCAGGGCGGGAGACCCAGTACTTC.

V is TRBV9 and J is TRBJ1-1; TRBD1 aligns across 7 bases. The CDR3 consists of 13 residues. With 4 bases clipped from V and 11 bases from J, the junction kept 11 bases outside the gene matches. From germline, CDR1 is SGDLS and CDR2 YYNGEE. CDR3 sequence: CASSLGTAGGAFF. The CDR3 region has the DNA TGTGCCAGCAGCCTCGGGACAGCCGGAGGGGCTTTCTTT.

The chain couples TRBV19 to TRBJ2-3; D ambiguous. V was trimmed by 3 bases and J by 4 bases, leaving 11 bases between them. Germline loops: CDR1 LNHDA, CDR2 SQIVND (reference sequence). The CDR3 runs 14 residues. The CDR3 here is CASSMRLLPDTQYF. DNA for the CDR3: TGTGCCAGTAGTATGAGGCTCCTCCCAGATACGCAGTATTTT.

This clone was observed a few times. The chain carries TRBV4-1 and TRBJ2-4, with 7 bases lining up with TRBD1. Germline CDR1 and CDR2: MGHRA and YSYEKL. The trim removed 5 bases at V and 0 bases at J, leaving 10 bases unmatched. This CDR3 comprises 17 residues. The CDR3, as DNA: TGCGCCAGCAGCTTAGGGACAGATCATCTAGCCAAAAACATTCAGTACTTC. It yields the protein CASSLGTDHLAKNIQYF.